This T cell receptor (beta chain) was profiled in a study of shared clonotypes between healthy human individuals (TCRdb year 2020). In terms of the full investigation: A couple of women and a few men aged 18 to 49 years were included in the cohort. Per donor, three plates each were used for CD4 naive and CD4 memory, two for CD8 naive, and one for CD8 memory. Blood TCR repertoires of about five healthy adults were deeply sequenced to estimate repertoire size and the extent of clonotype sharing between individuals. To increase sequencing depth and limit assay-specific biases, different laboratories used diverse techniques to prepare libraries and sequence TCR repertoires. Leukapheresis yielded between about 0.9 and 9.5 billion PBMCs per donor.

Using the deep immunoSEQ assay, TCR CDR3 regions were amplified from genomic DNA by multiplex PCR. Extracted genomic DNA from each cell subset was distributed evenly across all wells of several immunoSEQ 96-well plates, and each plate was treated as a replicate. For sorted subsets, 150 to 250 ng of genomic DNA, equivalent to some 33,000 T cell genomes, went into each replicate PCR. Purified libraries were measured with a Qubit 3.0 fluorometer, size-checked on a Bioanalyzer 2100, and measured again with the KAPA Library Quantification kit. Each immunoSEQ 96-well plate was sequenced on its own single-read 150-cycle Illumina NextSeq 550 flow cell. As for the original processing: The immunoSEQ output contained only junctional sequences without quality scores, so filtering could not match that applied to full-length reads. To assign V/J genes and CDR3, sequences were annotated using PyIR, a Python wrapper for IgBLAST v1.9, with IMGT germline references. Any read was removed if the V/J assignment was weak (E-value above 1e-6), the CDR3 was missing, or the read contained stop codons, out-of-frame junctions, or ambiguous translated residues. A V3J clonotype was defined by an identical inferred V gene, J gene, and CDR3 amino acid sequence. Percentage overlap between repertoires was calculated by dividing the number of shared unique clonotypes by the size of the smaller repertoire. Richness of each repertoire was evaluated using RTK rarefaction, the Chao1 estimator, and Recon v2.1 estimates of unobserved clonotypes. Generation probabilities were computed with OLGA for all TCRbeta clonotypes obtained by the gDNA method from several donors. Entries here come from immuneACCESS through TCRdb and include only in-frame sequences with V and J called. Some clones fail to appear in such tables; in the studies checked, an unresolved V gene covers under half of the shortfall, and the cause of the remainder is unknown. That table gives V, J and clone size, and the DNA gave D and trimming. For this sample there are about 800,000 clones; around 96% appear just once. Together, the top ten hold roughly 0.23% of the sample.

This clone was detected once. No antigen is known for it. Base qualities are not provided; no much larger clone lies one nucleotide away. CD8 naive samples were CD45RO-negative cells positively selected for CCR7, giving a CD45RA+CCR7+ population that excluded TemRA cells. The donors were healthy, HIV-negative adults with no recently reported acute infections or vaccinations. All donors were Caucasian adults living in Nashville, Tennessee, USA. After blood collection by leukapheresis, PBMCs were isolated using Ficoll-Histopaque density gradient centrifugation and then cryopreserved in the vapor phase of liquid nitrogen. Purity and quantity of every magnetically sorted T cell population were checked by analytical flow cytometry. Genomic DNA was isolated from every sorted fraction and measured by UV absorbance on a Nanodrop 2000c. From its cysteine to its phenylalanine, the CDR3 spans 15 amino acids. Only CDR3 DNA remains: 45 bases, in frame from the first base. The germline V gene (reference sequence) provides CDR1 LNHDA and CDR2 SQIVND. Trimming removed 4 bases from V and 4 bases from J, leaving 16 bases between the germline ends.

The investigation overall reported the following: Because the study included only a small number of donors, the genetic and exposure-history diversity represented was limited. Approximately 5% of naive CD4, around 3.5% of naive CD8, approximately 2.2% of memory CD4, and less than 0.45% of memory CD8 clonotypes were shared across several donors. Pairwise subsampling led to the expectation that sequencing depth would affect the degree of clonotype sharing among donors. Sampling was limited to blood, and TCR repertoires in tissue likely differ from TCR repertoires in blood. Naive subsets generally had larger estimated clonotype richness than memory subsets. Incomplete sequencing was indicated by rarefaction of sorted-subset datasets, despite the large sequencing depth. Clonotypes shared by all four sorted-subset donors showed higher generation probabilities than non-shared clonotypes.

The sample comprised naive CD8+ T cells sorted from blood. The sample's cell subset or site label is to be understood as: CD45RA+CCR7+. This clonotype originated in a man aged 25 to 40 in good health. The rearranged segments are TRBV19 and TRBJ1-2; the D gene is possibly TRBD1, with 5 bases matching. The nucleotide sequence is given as TGTGCCAGTAGTACCGTATCAGGGACCCTCTATGGCTACACCTTC. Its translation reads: CASSTVSGTLYGYTF.